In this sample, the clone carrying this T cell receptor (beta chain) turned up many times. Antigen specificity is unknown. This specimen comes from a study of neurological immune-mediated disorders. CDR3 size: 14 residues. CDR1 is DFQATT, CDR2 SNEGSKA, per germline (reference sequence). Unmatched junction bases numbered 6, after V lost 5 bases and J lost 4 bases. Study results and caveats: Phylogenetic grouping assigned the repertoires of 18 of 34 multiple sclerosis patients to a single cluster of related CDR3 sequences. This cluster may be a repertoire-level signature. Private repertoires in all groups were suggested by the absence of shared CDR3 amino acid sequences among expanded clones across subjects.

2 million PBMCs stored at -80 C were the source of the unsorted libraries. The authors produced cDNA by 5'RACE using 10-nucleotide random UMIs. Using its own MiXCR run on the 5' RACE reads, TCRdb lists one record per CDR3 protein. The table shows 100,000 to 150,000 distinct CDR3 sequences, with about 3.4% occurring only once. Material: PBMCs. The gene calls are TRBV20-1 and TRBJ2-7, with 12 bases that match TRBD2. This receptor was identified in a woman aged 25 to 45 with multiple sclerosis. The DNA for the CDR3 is TGCAGTGCTTCGACTAGCGGGAGAACGTACGAGCAGTACTTC. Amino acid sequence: CSASTSGRTYEQYF.